The clone carrying this TCR beta chain has more than one count but fewer than ten. MiXCR was run by TCRdb on the RT-PCR reads, yielding one entry per CDR3 protein. The table records hundreds of thousands of distinct CDR3 sequences, 14% of them present only once. The CDR3 totals 14 residues. V was trimmed by 8 bases and J by 7 bases, leaving 20 bases between them. Germline CDR1 is MNHEY and CDR2 is SVGAGI. The V gene is TRBV6-5, the J gene TRBJ2-5; D gene uncertain. The sample taken for sequencing was memory CD4+ T cells from blood. The TCR sequence derives from a female donor in good health, serving as a healthy control. The CDR3: CASCSGPLERTQYF. The CDR3 coding sequence is TGTGCCAGCTGTTCCGGACCGCTAGAGAGGACCCAGTACTTC.